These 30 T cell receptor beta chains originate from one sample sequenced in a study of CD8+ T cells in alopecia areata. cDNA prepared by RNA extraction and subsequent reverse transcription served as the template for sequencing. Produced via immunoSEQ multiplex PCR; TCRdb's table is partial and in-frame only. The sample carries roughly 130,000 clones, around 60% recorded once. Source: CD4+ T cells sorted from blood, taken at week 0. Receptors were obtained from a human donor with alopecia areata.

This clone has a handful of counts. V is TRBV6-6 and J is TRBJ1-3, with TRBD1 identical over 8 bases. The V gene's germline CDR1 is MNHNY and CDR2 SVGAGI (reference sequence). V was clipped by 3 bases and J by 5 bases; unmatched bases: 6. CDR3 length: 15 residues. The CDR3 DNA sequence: TGTGCCAGCAGTTATGGGCAGGGGGCGAGAAACACCATATATTTT. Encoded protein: CASSYGQGARNTIYF.

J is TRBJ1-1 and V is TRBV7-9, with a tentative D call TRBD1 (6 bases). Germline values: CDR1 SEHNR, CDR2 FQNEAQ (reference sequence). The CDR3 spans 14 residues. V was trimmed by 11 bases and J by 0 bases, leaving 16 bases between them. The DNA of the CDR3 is TGTGCCTTGATACGGACAGTTTTGAACACTGAAGCTTTCTTT. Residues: CALIRTVLNTEAFF.

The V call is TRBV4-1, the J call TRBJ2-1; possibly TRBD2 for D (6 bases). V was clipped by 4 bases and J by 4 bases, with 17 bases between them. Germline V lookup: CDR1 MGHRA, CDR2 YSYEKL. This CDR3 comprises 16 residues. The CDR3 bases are TGCGCCAGCAGCCTACGAGCGGGCAACTCATACAATGAGCAGTTCTTC. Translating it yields CASSLRAGNSYNEQFF.

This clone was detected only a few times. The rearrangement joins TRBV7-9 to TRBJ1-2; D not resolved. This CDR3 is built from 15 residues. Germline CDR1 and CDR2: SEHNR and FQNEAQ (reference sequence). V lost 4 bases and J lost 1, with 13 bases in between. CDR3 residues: CASSSHRDFNYGYTF. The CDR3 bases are TGTGCCAGCAGCTCCCACAGAGATTTTAACTATGGCTACACCTTC.

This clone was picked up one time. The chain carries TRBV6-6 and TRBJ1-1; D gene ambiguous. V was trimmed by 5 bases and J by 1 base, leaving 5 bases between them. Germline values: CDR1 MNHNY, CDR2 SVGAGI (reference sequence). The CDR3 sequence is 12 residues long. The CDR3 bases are TGTGCCAGCAGTCGACAGAACACTGAAGCTTTCTTT. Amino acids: CASSRQNTEAFF.

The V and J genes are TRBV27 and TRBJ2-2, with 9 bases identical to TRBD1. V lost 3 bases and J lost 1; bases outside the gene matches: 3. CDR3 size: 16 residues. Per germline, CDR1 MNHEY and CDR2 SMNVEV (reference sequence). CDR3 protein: CASSFSGQGNTGELFF. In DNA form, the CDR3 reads TGTGCCAGCAGTTTTTCGGGACAGGGGAACACCGGGGAGCTGTTTTTT.

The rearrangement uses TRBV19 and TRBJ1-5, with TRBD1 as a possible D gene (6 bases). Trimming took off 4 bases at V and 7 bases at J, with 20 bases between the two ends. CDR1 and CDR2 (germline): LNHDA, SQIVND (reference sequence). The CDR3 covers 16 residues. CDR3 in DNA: TGTGCCAGTAGTAGGGGAGGCAGGGGCGAGGGGCAGCCCCAGCATTTT. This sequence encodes CASSRGGRGEGQPQHF.

CDR3 in amino acids: CASTLDTEAFF. In DNA, the CDR3 is TGTGCCAGCACCCTGGACACTGAAGCTTTCTTT. This chain links TRBV18 with TRBJ1-1; no clear D gene. Germline V lookup: CDR1 KGHSH, CDR2 LQKENI. With 8 bases removed from V and 3 bases from J, the gap between germline ends came to 7 bases. This CDR3 is built from 11 residues.

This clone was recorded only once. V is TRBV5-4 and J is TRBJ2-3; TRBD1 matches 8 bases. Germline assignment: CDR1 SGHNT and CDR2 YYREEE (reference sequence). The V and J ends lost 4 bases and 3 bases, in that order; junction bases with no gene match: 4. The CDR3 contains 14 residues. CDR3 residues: CASSPGQGTDTQYF. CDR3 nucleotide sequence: TGTGCCAGCAGCCCCGGACAGGGAACAGATACGCAGTATTTT.

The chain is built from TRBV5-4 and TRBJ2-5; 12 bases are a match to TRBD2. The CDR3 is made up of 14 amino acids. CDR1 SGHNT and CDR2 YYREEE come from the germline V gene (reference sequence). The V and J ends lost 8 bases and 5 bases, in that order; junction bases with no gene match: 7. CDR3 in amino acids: CASNPSGGAETQYF. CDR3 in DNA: TGTGCCAGTAACCCTAGCGGGGGGGCCGAGACCCAGTACTTC.

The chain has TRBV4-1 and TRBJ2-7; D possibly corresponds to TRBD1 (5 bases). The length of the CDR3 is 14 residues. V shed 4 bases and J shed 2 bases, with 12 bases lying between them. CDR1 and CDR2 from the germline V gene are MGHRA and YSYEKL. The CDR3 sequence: CASSRTSQAYEQYF. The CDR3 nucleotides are TGCGCCAGCAGCCGCACATCACAGGCCTACGAGCAGTACTTC.

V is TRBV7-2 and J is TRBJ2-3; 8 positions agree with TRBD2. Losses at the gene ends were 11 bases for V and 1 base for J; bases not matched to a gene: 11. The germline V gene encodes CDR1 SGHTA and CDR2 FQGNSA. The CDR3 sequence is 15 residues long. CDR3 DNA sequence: TGTGCCGGCGCCCGGTTTAGCGGGGGCACAGATACGCAGTATTTT. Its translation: CAGARFSGGTDTQYF.

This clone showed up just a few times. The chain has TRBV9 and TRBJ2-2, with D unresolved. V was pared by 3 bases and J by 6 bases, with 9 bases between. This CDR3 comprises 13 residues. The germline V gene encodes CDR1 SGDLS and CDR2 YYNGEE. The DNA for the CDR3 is TGTGCCAGCAGCGCTTCCATGGCCGGGGAGCTGTTTTTT. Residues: CASSASMAGELFF.

CDR3 DNA: TGTGCCAGCAGAGGTCGGACAGGGGGTTCCGCTTTCTTT. Amino acid sequence: CASRGRTGGSAFF. The rearrangement joins TRBV2 to TRBJ1-1, with 10 bases lining up with TRBD1. The J segment lost 11 bases and the V segment lost 6 bases, leaving 9 bases of the junction unmatched. The CDR3 has 13 residues. Germline assignment: CDR1 SNHLY and CDR2 FYNNEI.

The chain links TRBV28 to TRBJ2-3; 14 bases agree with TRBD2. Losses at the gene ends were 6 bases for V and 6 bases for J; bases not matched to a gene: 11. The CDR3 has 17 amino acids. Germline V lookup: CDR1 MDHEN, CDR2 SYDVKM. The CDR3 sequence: CASSRSSGTSGSDTQYF. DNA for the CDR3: TGTGCCAGCAGCCGCTCGTCTGGGACTAGCGGGAGTGATACGCAGTATTTT. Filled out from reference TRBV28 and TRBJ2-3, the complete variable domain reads DVKVTQSSRYLVKRTGEKVFLECVQDMDHENMFWYRQDPGLGLRLIYFSYDVKMKEKGDIPEGYSVSREKKERFSLILESASTNQTSMYLCASSRSSGTSGSDTQYFGPGTRLTVL.

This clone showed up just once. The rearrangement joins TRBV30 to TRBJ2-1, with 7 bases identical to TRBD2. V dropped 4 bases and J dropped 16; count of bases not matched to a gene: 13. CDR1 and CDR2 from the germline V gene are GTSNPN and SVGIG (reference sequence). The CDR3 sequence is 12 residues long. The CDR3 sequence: CAWIAGQYFQFF. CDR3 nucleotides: TGTGCCTGGATAGCGGGCCAGTACTTCCAATTCTTC.

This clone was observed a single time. CDR3 in DNA: TGTGCCAGCAGCTTACAGGGTCTTTTGTTAGAGCCCCAGCATTTT. It yields the protein CASSLQGLLLEPQHF. V usage is TRBV11-2 and J usage is TRBJ1-5, with D possibly matching TRBD1 (5 bases). V lost 2 bases, J lost 8 bases, and 16 bases lay in between. The germline V gene encodes CDR1 SGHAT and CDR2 FQNNGV. This CDR3 has 15 residues.

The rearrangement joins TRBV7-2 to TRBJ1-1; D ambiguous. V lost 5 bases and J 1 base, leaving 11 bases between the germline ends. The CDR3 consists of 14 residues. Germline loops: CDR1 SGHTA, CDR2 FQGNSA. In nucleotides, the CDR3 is TGTGCCAGCAGCCCCAGCCCGGGGAACACTGAAGCTTTCTTT. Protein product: CASSPSPGNTEAFF.

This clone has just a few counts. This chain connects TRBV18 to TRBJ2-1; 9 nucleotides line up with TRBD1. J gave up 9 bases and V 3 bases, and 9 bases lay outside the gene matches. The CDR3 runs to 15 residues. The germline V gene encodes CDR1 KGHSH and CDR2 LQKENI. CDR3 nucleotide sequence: TGTGCCAGCTCACCGGGACAGGGTGTGAAGGTTGAGCAGTTCTTC. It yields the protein CASSPGQGVKVEQFF.

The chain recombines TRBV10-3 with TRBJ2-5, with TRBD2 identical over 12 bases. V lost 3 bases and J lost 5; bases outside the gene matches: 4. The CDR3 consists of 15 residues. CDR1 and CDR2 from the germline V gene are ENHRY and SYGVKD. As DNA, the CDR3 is TGTGCCATCAGTGACCTAGCGGGGGGGCCGGAGACCCAGTACTTC. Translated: CAISDLAGGPETQYF.

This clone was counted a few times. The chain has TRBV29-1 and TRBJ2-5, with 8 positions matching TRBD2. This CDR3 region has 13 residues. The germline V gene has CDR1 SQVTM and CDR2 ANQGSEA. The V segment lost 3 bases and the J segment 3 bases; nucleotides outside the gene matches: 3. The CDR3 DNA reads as TGCAGCGTTGATCTAGCGGGTAAAGAGACCCAGTACTTC. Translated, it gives CSVDLAGKETQYF. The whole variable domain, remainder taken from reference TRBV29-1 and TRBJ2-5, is SAVISQKPSRDICQRGTSLTIQCQVDSQVTMMFWYRQQPGQSLTLIATANQGSEATYESGFVIDKFPISRPNLTFSTLTVSNMSPEDSSIYLCSVDLAGKETQYFGPGTRLLVL.

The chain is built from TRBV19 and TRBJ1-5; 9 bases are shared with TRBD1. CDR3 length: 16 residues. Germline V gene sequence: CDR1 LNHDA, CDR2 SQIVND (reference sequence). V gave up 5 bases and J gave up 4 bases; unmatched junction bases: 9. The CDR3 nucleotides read TGTGCCAGTAGTCGTCTACAGGGGGCACGGAATCAGCCCCAGCATTTT. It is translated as CASSRLQGARNQPQHF.

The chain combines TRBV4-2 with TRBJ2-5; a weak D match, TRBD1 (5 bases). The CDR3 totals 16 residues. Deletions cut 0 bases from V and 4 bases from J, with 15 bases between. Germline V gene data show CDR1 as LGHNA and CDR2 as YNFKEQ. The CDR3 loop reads CASSQDFRQGGETQYF. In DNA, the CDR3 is TGTGCCAGCAGCCAAGATTTTAGGCAGGGCGGAGAGACCCAGTACTTC.

CDR3: CAISVGMLGEKLFF. CDR3 nucleotide sequence: TGTGCCATCAGTGTTGGGATGTTGGGTGAAAAACTGTTTTTT. The chain joins TRBV10-3 to TRBJ1-4; no reliable D call. Trimming removed 4 bases at V and 7 bases at J, with 13 bases between. Germline assignment: CDR1 ENHRY and CDR2 SYGVKD. The CDR3 extends over 14 amino acids.

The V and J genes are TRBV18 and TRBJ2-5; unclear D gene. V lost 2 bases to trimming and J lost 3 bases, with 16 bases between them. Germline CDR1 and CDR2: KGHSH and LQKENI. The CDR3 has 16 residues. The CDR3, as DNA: TGTGCCAGCTCACCAACGGCCCAAACGCCCGAAGAGACCCAGTACTTC. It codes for CASSPTAQTPEETQYF.

The CDR3, as DNA: TGTGCCAGCAGCTTAGGACAGGGGGTGATCAATGAGCAGTTCTTC. It specifies CASSLGQGVINEQFF. The rearrangement joins TRBV7-8 to TRBJ2-1, with 9 bases lining up with TRBD1. The germline V gene encodes CDR1 SGHVS and CDR2 FQNEAQ. Germline trimming cut 1 base from V and 6 bases from J; bases unmatched to any gene: 4. The CDR3 spans 15 residues.

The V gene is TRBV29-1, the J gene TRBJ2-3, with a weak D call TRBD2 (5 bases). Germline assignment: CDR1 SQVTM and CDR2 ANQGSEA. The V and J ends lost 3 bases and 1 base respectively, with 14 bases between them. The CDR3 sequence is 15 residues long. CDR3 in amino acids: CSVDKGAGGTDTQYF. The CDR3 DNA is TGCAGCGTTGACAAAGGCGCCGGGGGCACAGATACGCAGTATTTT.

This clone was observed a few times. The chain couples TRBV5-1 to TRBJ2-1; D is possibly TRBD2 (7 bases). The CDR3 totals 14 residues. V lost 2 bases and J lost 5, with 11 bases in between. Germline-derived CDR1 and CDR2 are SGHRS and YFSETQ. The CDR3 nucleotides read TGCGCCAGCAGCTTCGGGGGGCGGGACAATGAGCAGTTCTTC. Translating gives CASSFGGRDNEQFF.

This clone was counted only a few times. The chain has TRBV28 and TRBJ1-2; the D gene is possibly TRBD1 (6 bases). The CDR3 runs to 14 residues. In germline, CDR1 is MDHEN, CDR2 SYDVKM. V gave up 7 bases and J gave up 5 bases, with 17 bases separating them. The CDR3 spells CASTKIGGGYGYTF. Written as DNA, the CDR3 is TGTGCCAGCACTAAGATAGGGGGAGGGTATGGCTACACCTTC.

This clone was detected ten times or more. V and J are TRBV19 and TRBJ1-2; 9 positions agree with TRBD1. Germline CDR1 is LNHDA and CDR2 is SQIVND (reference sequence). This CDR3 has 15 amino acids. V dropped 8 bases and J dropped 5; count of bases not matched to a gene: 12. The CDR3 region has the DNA TGTGCCAGTCCCCGAGGGACAGGGCCCCTTTATGGCTACACCTTC. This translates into CASPRGTGPLYGYTF.